A selection of T cell receptor beta chains follows, all from one sample in a study of blood T cell repertoires in COVID-19. Profiling relied on immunoSEQ multiplex PCR, and the TCRdb table lists in-frame clones only, not all of them. The table shows roughly 180,000 clones, with roughly four fifths occurring only once. The sequenced sample consisted of peripheral blood. These receptors were collected from a middle-aged woman with COVID-19, enrolled during active disease. Each CDR3 is given with its conserved first and last residue. The order of the fields is J gene, V gene, D gene, clone size, CDR3 protein, CDR3 DNA. The D gene is left open where the match is weak. Part of the rows lack a size; the others show once, few, many or a class for expanded clones.

>TRBJ2-1|TRBV19|TRBD2|once
CASSIERGPSEQFF
TGTGCCAGTAGTATTGAGCGGGGCCCCAGTGAGCAGTTCTTC
>TRBJ2-6|TRBV5-1|NA|NA
CASTEGGGPGANVLTF
TGCGCCAGCACCGAGGGAGGGGGACCTGGGGCCAACGTCCTGACTTTC
>TRBJ2-1|TRBV28|NA|few
CASRTSTGPSYNEQFF
TGTGCCAGCAGAACCTCGACAGGCCCCTCCTACAATGAGCAGTTCTTC
>TRBJ1-2|TRBV14|NA|NA
CASSQDSTKTASYGYTF
TGTGCCAGCAGCCAAGATAGCACAAAGACAGCAAGCTATGGCTACACCTTC
>TRBJ2-3|TRBV19|TRBD1|NA
CASRTGASLDTQYF
TGTGCCAGTCGGACAGGGGCGAGTCTGGATACGCAGTATTTT
>TRBJ2-2|TRBV28|TRBD2|NA
CASRKLAGVRLFF
TGTGCCAGCAGAAAACTAGCGGGAGTGCGGCTGTTTTTT
>TRBJ2-3|TRBV6-5|NA|NA
CASSYSPSTDTQYF
TGTGCCAGCAGTTACTCTCCTAGCACGGATACGCAGTATTTT
>TRBJ2-2|TRBV9|NA|once
CASSARDLNTGELFF
TGTGCCAGCAGCGCCCGGGACTTGAACACCGGGGAGCTGTTTTTT
>TRBJ2-7|TRBV6-2/TRBV6-3|NA|NA
CASSYSFQGPHSDYSYEQYF
TGTGCCAGCAGTTACTCTTTTCAGGGGCCCCACAGCGACTACTCCTACGAGCAGTACTTC
>TRBJ2-2|TRBV6-5|NA|NA
CASSPQGYTGELFF
TGTGCCAGCAGTCCCCAGGGTTACACCGGGGAGCTGTTTTTT
>TRBJ1-3|TRBV18|NA|NA
CASSPSQLTGTSSGNTIYF
TGTGCCAGCTCACCGAGTCAGTTAACAGGGACCAGCTCTGGAAACACCATATATTTT
>TRBJ1-5|TRBV4-2|TRBD1|NA
CASSQTGREQPQHF
TGTGCCAGCAGCCAGACAGGGAGAGAGCAGCCCCAGCATTTT
>TRBJ1-2|TRBV6-5|NA|NA
CASNYGGEYGYTF
TGTGCCAGCAATTACGGGGGGGAGTATGGCTACACCTTC
>TRBJ1-5|TRBV6-6|NA|NA
CASSFQGYSNQPQHF
TGTGCCAGCAGTTTCCAGGGATATAGCAATCAGCCCCAGCATTTT
>TRBJ2-7|TRBV3-1/TRBV3-2|TRBD2|NA
CASSPGTTYEQYF
TGTGCCAGCAGCCCCGGGACTACCTACGAGCAGTACTTC
>TRBJ2-2|TRBV6-4|NA|NA
CASSPQQGSNYGTGELFF
TGTGCCAGCAGTCCACAACAGGGTTCGAATTATGGGACCGGGGAGCTGTTTTTT
>TRBJ1-2|TRBV6-5|NA|NA
CASRSPVGGYTF
TGTGCCAGCAGGTCACCCGTCGGTGGCTACACCTTC
>TRBJ1-1|TRBV19|NA|NA
CASRYLDGKAFF
TGTGCCAGTAGATATCTGGACGGGAAAGCTTTCTTT
>TRBJ1-5|TRBV11-2|NA|NA
CASSLTDSNQPQHF
TGTGCCAGCAGCTTGACAGATAGCAATCAGCCCCAGCATTTT
>TRBJ1-5|TRBV2|NA|NA
CASSGGGDQPQHF
TGTGCCAGCAGTGGCGGGGGGGATCAGCCCCAGCATTTT
>TRBJ1-1|TRBV7-9|NA|few
CASSLKGDTEAFF
TGTGCCAGCAGCTTAAAGGGGGACACTGAAGCTTTCTTT
>TRBJ2-1|TRBV7-3|TRBD1|NA
CASSLRTGSSYNEQFF
TGTGCCAGCAGCTTAAGGACAGGAAGCTCCTACAATGAGCAGTTCTTC
>TRBJ2-1|TRBV19|TRBD2|few
CASSTGLGYNEQFF
TGTGCCAGTAGTACGGGACTAGGATACAATGAGCAGTTCTTC
>TRBJ2-7|TRBV7-8|TRBD1|NA
CASSQDRGDEQYF
TGTGCCAGCAGCCAAGACAGGGGAGACGAGCAGTACTTC
>TRBJ2-2|TRBV19|NA|once
CASSPTDSTGELFF
TGTGCCAGTAGTCCTACCGACTCCACCGGGGAGCTGTTTTTT
>TRBJ2-7|TRBV5-1|NA|once
CASSLAGYGLEQYF
TGCGCCAGCAGCTTGGCCGGGTATGGTCTCGAGCAGTACTTC
>TRBJ2-2|TRBV21-1|NA|few
CASSTKPEGRVWTSGGANTGELFF
TGTGCCAGCAGCACCAAACCCGAAGGCCGGGTCTGGACTAGCGGGGGGGCGAACACCGGGGAGCTGTTTTTT
>TRBJ1-5|TRBV3-1/TRBV3-2|TRBD1|NA
CASSQTATGSQPQHF
TGTGCCAGCAGCCAAACAGCGACAGGGTCACAGCCCCAGCATTTT
>TRBJ1-2|TRBV27|TRBD1|NA
CASSFTGGGYTF
TGTGCCAGCAGTTTCACAGGGGGCGGCTACACCTTC
>TRBJ1-2|TRBV5-5|TRBD1|NA
CASRLGGTVFYGYTF
TGTGCCAGCCGATTAGGTGGGACAGTTTTCTATGGCTACACCTTC
>TRBJ1-1|TRBV6-1|TRBD1|NA
CASSEANRGARTEAFF
TGTGCCAGCAGTGAAGCGAACAGGGGGGCCAGGACTGAAGCTTTCTTT
>TRBJ1-2|TRBV15|NA|NA
CATSRKAGTAARGYGYTF
TGTGCCACCAGCAGAAAAGCGGGGACCGCCGCTCGGGGCTATGGCTACACCTTC